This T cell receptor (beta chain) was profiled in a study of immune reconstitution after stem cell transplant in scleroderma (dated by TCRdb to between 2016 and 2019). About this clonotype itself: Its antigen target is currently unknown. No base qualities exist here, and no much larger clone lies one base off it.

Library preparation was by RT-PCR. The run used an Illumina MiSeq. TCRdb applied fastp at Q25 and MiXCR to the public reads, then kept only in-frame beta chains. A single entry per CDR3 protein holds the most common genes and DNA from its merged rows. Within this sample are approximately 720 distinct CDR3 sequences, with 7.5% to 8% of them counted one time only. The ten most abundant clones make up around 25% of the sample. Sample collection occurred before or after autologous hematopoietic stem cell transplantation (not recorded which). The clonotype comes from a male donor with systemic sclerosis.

The nucleotides are TGTGCCAGCAGCGCCGGGACAGGGGGCGCAGGTGGCTACACCTTC. The encoded protein is CASSAGTGGAGGYTF. Here the chain combines TRBV9 and TRBJ1-2; the junction holds 12 bases that match TRBD1. The germline V gene sets CDR1 to SGDLS and CDR2 to YYNGEE. From the cysteine up to the phenylalanine, the CDR3 has a length of 15 residues. Solely the CDR3 DNA is kept, with 45 bases framed from the first base. Compared with germline, V lacks 3 bases and J lacks 7 bases; bases without a gene match: 7.